The clone carrying this TCR beta chain has at least ten counts. Molecular barcoding with unique molecular identifiers was used for the TCRbeta library. TCRdb re-called the PCR reads with MiXCR, one entry per CDR3 protein. The sample includes around 500,000 distinct CDR3 sequences, about an eighth seen only once; the top ten take around 5.8%. These data come from a study of T-cell reconstitution after alpha-beta-depleted transplantation in children. This CDR3 comprises 14 residues. V was pared by 1 base and J by 0 bases, with 3 bases between. This chain links TRBV12-3 or TRBV12-4 with TRBJ1-4; D gene uncertain. Sample: PBMCs from the stem cell graft donor, taken from the stem cell graft. The sequence derives from a human donor who donated a stem cell graft to a child with combined immunodeficiency. This chain's CDR3 is CASSLESTNEKLFF. DNA of the CDR3: TGTGCCAGCAGTTTAGAGTCAACTAATGAAAAACTGTTTTTT.